This TCR beta chain is drawn from a study of patients and donors after allogeneic stem cell transplantation. TCRdb independently ran MiXCR on the RT-PCR reads; one entry per CDR3 protein. Among about 200,000 distinct CDR3 sequences listed, around two fifths were seen once. The CDR3 spans 16 residues. Germline CDR1 reads MGHRA; CDR2 reads YSYEKL. The V and J ends lost 0 bases and 3 bases respectively, with 12 bases between them. The sequence was collected from a human donor who was either an allogeneic HSCT recipient or a stem cell or donor lymphocyte infusion donor (not recorded which). It is not recorded whose cells these are; they may come from a transplant donor. Material: blood, either unsorted or a sorted T cell fraction (not recorded which). The chain couples TRBV4-1 to TRBJ2-1; D unresolved. The CDR3 DNA is TGCGCCAGCAGCCAAGATATCCGTCCAGACTACAATGAGCAGTTCTTC. Amino acids: CASSQDIRPDYNEQFF.